This T cell receptor beta chain emerged from a study of cytotoxic CD8 clonotypes in ibrutinib-treated CLL. Study in general: After a median of about 70 months, 14 patients stayed remitted and some 12 progressed; responses had been partial in approximately 24 and complete in 2. Average yields of 255,043 productive templates and 80,000 to 95,000 productive rearrangements characterized the samples.

Whole-study findings and limits: The public clonotypes identified were infrequent and showed contraction or stability on treatment. Higher clonality was seen at ibrutinib response and a return toward baseline at progression.

Generated by immunoSEQ multiplex PCR, the TCRdb table keeps only in-frame clones and is missing some. This sample has approximately 29,000 clones, with 62% found just once. The CDR3 consists of 15 residues. Trimming left V 4 bases short and J 2 bases short, with 12 bases between. CDR1 is LNHDA and CDR2 is SQIVND in the germline V gene (reference sequence). A remark on this clone: Antigen unknown.

This clonotype was sampled from a human donor with chronic lymphocytic leukemia. The sequenced sample was PBMCs, obtained before ibrutinib treatment. V is TRBV19 and J is TRBJ1-5; the D gene is possibly TRBD1 (5 bases). Written as DNA, the CDR3 is TGTGCCAGTAGTAACCAGGGTTTGGGCAATCAGCCCCAGCATTTT. Translation gives CASSNQGLGNQPQHF.